This passage covers 21 T cell receptor beta chains from one sample sequenced in a study of blood T cell repertoires in COVID-19. The table came from immunoSEQ multiplex PCR; TCRdb's copy has only in-frame clones and leaves some out. This table holds some 74,000 clones, 70% to 90% found once. The sample was peripheral blood. These receptors originate from an elderly woman with active or convalescent COVID-19.

V gene TRBV4-3 combines with J gene TRBJ2-1, with TRBD2 identical over 14 bases. The CDR3 sequence is 17 residues long. V lost 0 bases to trimming and J lost 7 bases; unmatched junction nucleotides: 5. CDR1 is LGHNA and CDR2 is YSLEER in the germline V gene. The CDR3 DNA follows: TGCGCCAGCAGCCAAGACCTGACTAGCGGGAGGGGTAATGAGCAGTTCTTC. This encodes CASSQDLTSGRGNEQFF.

The gene calls are TRBV28 and TRBJ2-7; 7 bases are a match to TRBD1. The CDR3 consists of 14 residues. With V trimmed by 5 bases and J by 0 bases, 4 bases remained unmatched. In germline, CDR1 is MDHEN, CDR2 SYDVKM. CDR3 nucleotide sequence: TGTGCCAGCAGTCGGGACAGTATCTCCTACGAGCAGTACTTC. Amino acids: CASSRDSISYEQYF.

The rearrangement joins TRBV12-5 to TRBJ2-3, with a weak D call TRBD2 (6 bases). Between the trimmed V and J ends, which lost 3 bases and 6 bases, there was a span of 16 bases. The CDR3 covers 15 residues. The V gene's germline CDR1 is LGHNT and CDR2 FRNRAP. CDR3 coding DNA: TGTGCTAGTGGTTTAGGGCAGGGAGGAATGGATACGCAGTATTTT. It encodes CASGLGQGGMDTQYF. Variable domain in full (rest from reference TRBV12-5 and TRBJ2-3): DARVTQTPRHKVTEMGQEVTMRCQPILGHNTVFWYRQTMMQGLELLAYFRNRAPLDDSGMPKDRFSAEMPDATLATLKIQPSEPRDSAVYFCASGLGQGGMDTQYFGPGTRLTVL.

This chain uses TRBV27 with TRBJ1-5, with 8 positions matching TRBD1. CDR3 length equals 14 residues. The germline gives CDR1 MNHEY, CDR2 SMNVEV (reference sequence). The ends lost 6 bases at V and 7 bases at J; junction bases unmatched: 8. CDR3 in amino acids: CASSPNRGEQPQHF. The DNA for the CDR3 is TGTGCCAGCAGCCCGAACAGGGGGGAACAGCCCCAGCATTTT.

The CDR3 here is CASSLSYREGGQPQHF. The CDR3 bases are TGTGCCAGCAGCTTAAGTTACAGGGAAGGAGGACAGCCCCAGCATTTT. The chain joins TRBV11-2 to TRBJ1-5, with D tentatively TRBD1 (6 bases). V lost 2 bases and J 7 bases, leaving 18 bases between the germline ends. The CDR3 runs to 16 residues. Germline V CDR1 and CDR2: SGHAT, FQNNGV.

The chain carries TRBV21-1 and TRBJ2-7; the table assigns TRBD1, which was not confirmed against the DNA. TRBV21-1 is a known pseudogene. The CDR3 contains 18 residues. CDR3 protein: CASSNPQKSTGKIYEQYF. DNA of the CDR3: TGTGCCAGCAGCAACCCTCAGAAATCGACAGGAAAGATCTACGAGCAGTACTTC.

This clone occurred a few times. CDR3 DNA sequence: TGTGCCAGCAGTAAAAGGGGGGGGGTAGCGGACTACGAGCAGTACTTC. Protein product: CASSKRGGVADYEQYF. The chain employs TRBV28 and TRBJ2-7; maybe TRBD2 (7 bases). The CDR3 covers 16 residues. Germline loops: CDR1 MDHEN, CDR2 SYDVKM. Deletions cut 5 bases from V and 3 bases from J, with 20 bases between.

The genes are TRBV12-1 and TRBJ2-7; the D segment call TRBD1 is taken from the table without a DNA check. TRBV12-1 is a known pseudogene. This CDR3 contains 19 residues. The CDR3 loop reads CASSSRWRQGEFHYYEQYF. The CDR3 DNA follows: TGTGCCAGCAGCTCCCGGTGGAGACAGGGAGAATTTCACTACTACGAGCAGTACTTC.

The V and J genes are TRBV4-3 and TRBJ2-1; 8 positions agree with TRBD2. The CDR3 extends over 18 amino acids. CDR1 and CDR2 from the germline V gene are LGHNA and YSLEER. Germline trimming cut 0 bases from V and 2 bases from J; bases unmatched to any gene: 9. The CDR3 DNA reads TGCGCCAGCAGCCAAGAATATAAGGGGGGACTAGCCTACAATGAGCAGTTCTTC. Protein sequence: CASSQEYKGGLAYNEQFF.

The chain recombines TRBV24-1 with TRBJ1-2; 7 nucleotides agree with TRBD1. The CDR3 sequence is 13 residues long. The V and J ends lost 2 bases and 5 bases, in that order; junction bases with no gene match: 1. Per germline, CDR1 KGHDR and CDR2 SFDVKD. This chain's CDR3 is CATSDSGGYGYTF. CDR3 bases: TGTGCCACCAGTGATTCAGGGGGATATGGCTACACCTTC.

V is TRBV6-2 or TRBV6-3 and J is TRBJ2-1, with no clear D. The CDR3 has 13 residues. V lost 5 bases, J lost 5 bases, and 10 bases lay in between. In germline, CDR1 is MNHEY, CDR2 SVGEGT. Here the CDR3 reads CASSQTEHNEQFF. In nucleotides, the CDR3 is TGTGCCAGCAGTCAAACAGAGCACAATGAGCAGTTCTTC.

This sequence joins TRBV3-1 (or the pseudogene TRBV3-2) and TRBJ1-4, with 7 bases that match TRBD1. The V gene's germline CDR1 is LGHDT and CDR2 YNNKEL (reference sequence). The CDR3 loop spans 15 amino acids. J was trimmed by 9 bases and V by 5 bases; bases with no gene match: 12. CDR3 bases: TGTGCCAGCAGCGAAATACAGGGGTCTAAGCAAAAACTGTTTTTT. As protein: CASSEIQGSKQKLFF.

The chain has TRBV28 and TRBJ2-3, with D possibly matching TRBD2 (6 bases). Between the trimmed V and J ends, which lost 8 bases and 8 bases, there was a span of 23 bases. Germline V gene data show CDR1 as MDHEN and CDR2 as SYDVKM. The CDR3 is made up of 15 amino acids. As DNA, the CDR3 is TGTGCCAGCCTCCCGGGGGATGATAGCTTCGGTACGCAGTATTTT. Its protein product is CASLPGDDSFGTQYF.

The gene calls are TRBV7-3 and TRBJ2-7; TRBD1 matches at 9 bases. The length of the CDR3 is 15 residues. From germline, CDR1 is SGHTA and CDR2 FQGTGA. The trim removed 1 base at V and 2 bases at J, leaving 3 bases unmatched. The CDR3 region is CASSLMGTGTYEQYF. CDR3 coding DNA: TGTGCCAGCAGCTTAATGGGGACAGGGACCTACGAGCAGTACTTC.

The rearrangement joins TRBV14 to TRBJ2-3; D is perhaps TRBD2 (6 bases). Trimming removed 3 bases from V and 0 bases from J, with 10 bases in between. Germline CDR1 and CDR2: SGHDN and FVKESK. The CDR3 covers 15 residues. The CDR3 sequence is CASSHPGVSTDTQYF. CDR3 in DNA: TGTGCCAGCAGCCACCCGGGAGTCAGCACAGATACGCAGTATTTT. The whole variable domain, filled in from reference TRBV14 and TRBJ2-3, reads EAGVTQFPSHSVIEKGQTVTLRCDPISGHDNLYWYRRVMGKEIKFLLHFVKESKQDESGMPNNRFLAERTGGTYSTLKVQPAELEDSGVYFCASSHPGVSTDTQYFGPGTRLTVL.

The V and J genes are TRBV5-4 and TRBJ2-7; 11 positions match TRBD2. Germline lookup yields CDR1 SGHNT and CDR2 YYREEE (reference sequence). Trimming removed 4 bases from V and 0 bases from J; junction bases left unmatched: 3. This CDR3 has 15 amino acids. The CDR3 bases are TGTGCCAGCAGCCCGGGACTAGCGGTCTCCTACGAGCAGTACTTC. Encoded protein: CASSPGLAVSYEQYF. Drawing the rest from reference TRBV5-4 and TRBJ2-7, the complete variable domain is ETGVTQSPTHLIKTRGQQVTLRCSSQSGHNTVSWYQQALGQGPQFIFQYYREEENGRGNFPPRFSGLQFPNYSSELNVNALELDDSALYLCASSPGLAVSYEQYFGPGTRLTVT.

This clone was seen a single time. The V gene is TRBV6-5, the J gene TRBJ2-2; D is possibly TRBD1 (5 bases). Deletions cut 10 bases from V and 5 bases from J, with 14 bases between. Looked up from germline, CDR1 is MNHEY and CDR2 is SVGAGI. CDR3 length: 13 residues. The CDR3 coding sequence is TGTGCCACCCGAACCCAGGGAACCGGGGAGCTGTTTTTT. This gives the protein CATRTQGTGELFF.

The chain recombines TRBV3-1 (or the pseudogene TRBV3-2) with TRBJ1-1, with 10 bases that match TRBD1. CDR1 and CDR2 (germline): LGHDT, YNNKEL (reference sequence). CDR3 length: 13 residues. V was clipped by 4 bases and J by 11 bases; unmatched bases: 7. CDR3 sequence (DNA): TGTGCCAGCAGCCCGGGACAGGGGCGTCGGGCTTTCTTT. Residues: CASSPGQGRRAFF.

CDR3 residues: CASSTGVVVGEAFF. The CDR3 bases are TGTGCCAGCAGTACAGGGGTAGTAGTTGGTGAAGCTTTCTTT. The J gene is TRBJ1-1, the V gene TRBV11-2; 7 nucleotides line up with TRBD1. The trim removed 6 bases at V and 7 bases at J, leaving 11 bases unmatched. The CDR3 loop spans 14 amino acids. Germline lookup yields CDR1 SGHAT and CDR2 FQNNGV.

V gene TRBV7-9 combines with J gene TRBJ1-3, with 7 bases identical to TRBD1. Germline V gene sequence: CDR1 SEHNR, CDR2 FQNEAQ (reference sequence). The CDR3 is 15 residues long. With 3 bases clipped from V and 2 bases from J, the junction kept 4 bases outside the gene matches. CDR3 in amino acids: CASSLRTGPGNTIYF. The DNA for the CDR3 is TGTGCCAGCAGCTTGAGGACAGGTCCTGGAAACACCATATATTTT.

This rearrangement joins TRBV5-4 to TRBJ2-5; D is uncertain. V was cut by 0 bases and J by 5 bases, with 17 bases left in between. The germline V gene encodes CDR1 SGHNT and CDR2 YYREEE (reference sequence). The CDR3 is 16 amino acids. Written as DNA, the CDR3 is TGTGCCAGCAGCTTGGCTTTTTCTGTCGGGTCGGAGACCCAGTACTTC. Encoded protein: CASSLAFSVGSETQYF. The full variable domain, in which reference TRBV5-4 and TRBJ2-5 provide the parts outside the CDR3, is ETGVTQSPTHLIKTRGQQVTLRCSSQSGHNTVSWYQQALGQGPQFIFQYYREEENGRGNFPPRFSGLQFPNYSSELNVNALELDDSALYLCASSLAFSVGSETQYFGPGTRLLVL.